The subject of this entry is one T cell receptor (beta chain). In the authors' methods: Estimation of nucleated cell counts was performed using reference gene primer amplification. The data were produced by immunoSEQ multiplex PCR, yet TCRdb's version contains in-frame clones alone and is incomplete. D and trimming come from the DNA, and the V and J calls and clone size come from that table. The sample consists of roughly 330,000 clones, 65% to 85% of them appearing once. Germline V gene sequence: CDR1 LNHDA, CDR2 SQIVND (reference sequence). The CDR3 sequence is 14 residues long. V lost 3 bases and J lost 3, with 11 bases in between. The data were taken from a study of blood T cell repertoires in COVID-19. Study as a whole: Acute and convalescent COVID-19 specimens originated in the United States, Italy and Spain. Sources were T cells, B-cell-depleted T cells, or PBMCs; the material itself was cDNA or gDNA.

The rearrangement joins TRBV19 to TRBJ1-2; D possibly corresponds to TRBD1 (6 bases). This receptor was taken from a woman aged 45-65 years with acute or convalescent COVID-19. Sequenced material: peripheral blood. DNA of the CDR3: TGTGCCAGTAGTATGTCAGGGGTAGACTATGGCTACACCTTC. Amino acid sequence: CASSMSGVDYGYTF.